This is a list of T cell receptor beta chains from one sample in a study of T cell repertoires in cytomegalovirus infection. One entry per CDR3 protein results from TCRdb running MiXCR on the reads. This table holds approximately 910,000 distinct CDR3 sequences, 30% to 40% found once. Antigens of these TCRs are unknown. Specimen: cultured CD8+ T cells from PBMCs, collected from culture after CMV antigen stimulation. All receptors derive from a human donor in good health (CMV status not recorded). Some clones in this sample may be carry-over from other donors' samples. Each CDR3 is given with its conserved first and last residue. A D gene is named only where the DNA matches it firmly. Some rows have no size entry. The others give once, few or many, or a class for an expanded clone.

many	TRBV6-2/TRBV6-3	TRBJ1-6	TRBD1	CASNPWRDRGSTYNSPLHF	TGTGCCAGCAATCCGTGGCGGGACAGGGGTAGCACCTATAATTCACCCCTCCACTTT
few	TRBV6-2/TRBV6-3	TRBJ2-3	.	CASSYSRRTDIDTQYF	TGTGCCAGCAGTTACTCGAGGCGTACCGACATAGATACGCAGTATTTT
.	TRBV27	TRBJ1-5	.	CASSSISNQPQHF	TGTGCCAGCAGTTCGATCAGCAATCAGCCCCAGCATTTT
.	TRBV7-9	TRBJ1-1	.	CASSGGGVEAFF	TGTGCCAGCAGCGGAGGCGGGGTTGAAGCTTTCTTT
few	TRBV10-3	TRBJ2-2	.	CAIKANTGELFF	TGTGCCATCAAGGCGAACACCGGGGAGCTGTTTTTT
many	TRBV12-3/TRBV12-4	TRBJ2-7	TRBD1	CASSFPGQFYEQYF	TGTGCCAGCAGTTTTCCGGGACAGTTCTACGAGCAGTACTTC
few	TRBV28	TRBJ2-5	.	CASSQGPPISQETQYF	TGTGCCAGCAGTCAGGGACCTCCGATCTCCCAAGAGACCCAGTACTTC
.	TRBV6-6	TRBJ1-5	.	CASSEYGLSNQPQHF	TGTGCCAGCAGTGAGTATGGGCTTAGCAATCAGCCCCAGCATTTT
.	TRBV28	TRBJ1-2	.	CASTPSGKNGYTF	TGTGCCAGCACCCCCTCAGGGAAAAATGGCTACACCTTC
.	TRBV29-1	TRBJ1-2	.	CSVEDFGSYGYTF	TGCAGCGTTGAAGATTTCGGGTCGTATGGCTACACCTTC
.	TRBV28	TRBJ2-5	.	CASSFLRTDIMGQETQYF	TGTGCCAGCAGTTTCCTTCGGACAGACATAATGGGACAAGAGACCCAGTACTTC
many	TRBV7-2	TRBJ2-2	.	CASSRPYGELFF	TGTGCCAGCAGCCGACCCTACGGGGAGCTGTTTTTT
many	TRBV7-2	TRBJ2-7	.	CASAGSYEQYF	TGTGCCAGCGCTGGGTCCTACGAGCAGTACTTC
many	TRBV7-9	TRBJ1-2	.	CASSLAEGGYTF	TGTGCCAGCAGCTTAGCGGAAGGTGGCTACACCTTC
few	TRBV7-2	TRBJ1-1	.	CASIPRGLMNTEAFF	TGTGCCAGCATCCCAAGGGGTTTAATGAACACTGAAGCTTTCTTT
few	TRBV5-4	TRBJ1-2	.	CASGLGGGYTF	TGTGCCAGCGGACTTGGGGGCGGCTACACCTTC
.	TRBV4-1	TRBJ2-5	.	CASSQSLTRPPAGTQYF	TGCGCCAGCAGCCAATCTCTAACTAGGCCGCCCGCGGGGACCCAGTACTTC
few	TRBV7-2	TRBJ1-4	.	CASRKVAGGTTNEKQFF	.
.	TRBV27	TRBJ2-5	.	CASSLGALTPQETQYF	TGTGCCAGCAGTTTAGGAGCCCTTACCCCCCAAGAGACCCAGTACTTC
many	TRBV7-6	TRBJ2-1	TRBD1	CASSLGGGRNNEQFF	TGTGCCAGCAGCTTAGGAGGGGGCCGGAACAATGAGCAGTTCTTC
.	TRBV19	TRBJ1-5	TRBD1	CASSNRGQGSNQPQHF	TGTGCCAGTAGTAACCGAGGACAGGGAAGCAATCAGCCCCAGCATTTT
.	TRBV14	TRBJ2-2	TRBD2	CASSHRLAPLGELFF	TGTGCCAGCAGCCATCGACTAGCGCCTCTCGGGGAGCTGTTTTTT
.	TRBV12-3/TRBV12-4	TRBJ2-3	TRBD2	CASSLASGGAEGTDTQYF	TGTGCCAGCAGTTTGGCCAGCGGGGGGGCCGAAGGCACAGATACGCAGTATTTT
.	TRBV12-3/TRBV12-4	TRBJ2-7	TRBD1	CASSLEGQGLREQYF	TGTGCCAGCAGTTTAGAAGGACAGGGGCTTCGGGAGCAGTACTTC
few	TRBV7-6	TRBJ2-1	.	CASRWSGRYEQFF	TGTGCCAGCAGATGGAGCGGCAGATATGAGCAGTTCTTC
.	TRBV13	TRBJ2-1	.	CASSLDLSTSYNEQFF	TGTGCCAGCAGCTTAGACCTCAGTACCTCCTACAATGAGCAGTTCTTC
few	TRBV7-6	TRBJ2-3	TRBD2	CASSTTSARFTDTQYF	TGTGCCAGCAGCACGACTAGCGCAAGATTCACAGATACGCAGTATTTT
few	TRBV19	TRBJ1-6	TRBD1	CASSIGQGAVPLHF	TGTGCCAGTAGTATCGGTCAGGGGGCTGTCCCCCTCCACTTT
.	TRBV19	TRBJ2-6	.	CASSIVTGANVLTF	TGTGCCAGTAGTATAGTGACCGGGGCCAACGTCCTGACTTTC
.	TRBV29-1	TRBJ2-7	TRBD1	CSVEAGGQGLDYEQYF	TGCAGCGTTGAAGCTGGAGGACAGGGTTTAGACTACGAGCAGTACTTC
.	TRBV6-2/TRBV6-3	TRBJ2-1	.	CASMSGQYNEQFF	TGTGCCAGCATGTCAGGACAGTACAATGAGCAGTTCTTC
few	TRBV19	TRBJ1-2	.	CASSDRFYGYTF	TGTGCCAGTAGTGACCGGTTCTATGGCTACACCTTC
.	TRBV9	TRBJ1-2	.	CASSVDGTNYGYTF	TGTGCCAGCAGCGTGGACGGGACTAACTATGGCTACACCTTC
.	TRBV28	TRBJ1-2	TRBD1	CASSYRGPSYGYTF	TGTGCCAGCAGTTACAGGGGGCCCAGCTATGGCTACACCTTC
.	TRBV14	TRBJ1-2	.	CASSQGGGGPGYTF	TGTGCCAGCAGCCAAGGAGGGGGGGGTCCTGGCTACACCTTC
many	TRBV7-2	TRBJ2-1	.	CASSLTRRGRYNEQFF	TGTGCCAGCAGCTTAACTCGGCGGGGTCGGTACAATGAGCAGTTCTTC
.	TRBV7-3	TRBJ2-1	.	CASTGIVNEQFF	TGTGCCAGCACCGGGATAGTGAATGAGCAGTTCTTC
.	TRBV3-1	TRBJ2-1	TRBD2	CASSQDDGGGESGQFF	TGTGCCAGCAGCCAAGATGACGGCGGGGGGGAAAGCGGGCAGTTCTTC
.	TRBV7-9	TRBJ2-3	.	CASSPSGTSHSDTQYF	TGTGCCAGCAGCCCTTCCGGGACTTCACATTCAGATACGCAGTATTTT
.	TRBV20-1	TRBJ2-2	.	CSARSLRGKNTGELFF	TGCAGTGCTAGAAGTTTAAGGGGGAAGAACACCGGGGAGCTGTTTTTT
few	TRBV27	TRBJ1-5	.	CASSLGVEGQPQHF	TGTGCCAGCAGTTTAGGAGTCGAAGGTCAGCCCCAGCATTTT
few	TRBV6-2/TRBV6-3	TRBJ2-2	TRBD2	CASSYETIPGGRTGELFF	TGTGCCAGCAGTTATGAAACAATCCCGGGGGGACGCACCGGGGAGCTGTTTTTT
.	TRBV2	TRBJ2-1	TRBD2	CASSEGEAGGLDEQFF	TGTGCCAGCAGTGAAGGTGAAGCGGGGGGGCTCGATGAGCAGTTCTTC
many	TRBV7-8	TRBJ2-7	TRBD1	CASSSDRALYEQYF	TGTGCCAGCAGCTCCGACAGGGCGTTATACGAGCAGTACTTC
.	TRBV3-1	TRBJ2-5	.	CASSLGSSLETQYF	TGTGCCAGCAGCCTTGGTAGTAGCTTAGAGACCCAGTACTTC
.	TRBV5-5	TRBJ2-1	.	CAGRRQGDNEQFF	TGTGCCGGGAGGCGACAGGGCGACAATGAGCAGTTCTTC